Listed here are 26 T cell receptor beta chains from one sample, sequenced in a study of cytomegalovirus exposure and HLA in healthy donors. Sequencing used immunoSEQ multiplex PCR; TCRdb keeps in-frame clones, though not all of them. The table includes approximately 230,000 clones, more than 85% detected once. The material sequenced was PBMCs. These receptors originate from a man aged 18 to 30 in good health and CMV-seropositive.

The chain employs TRBV5-1 and TRBJ2-7; unclear D gene. The CDR3 is made up of 14 amino acids. Germline CDR1 and CDR2: SGHRS and YFSETQ. With 5 bases removed from V and 6 bases from J, the gap between germline ends came to 18 bases. CDR3 sequence: CASSQNVPLVEQYF. The CDR3, as DNA: TGCGCCAGCAGTCAAAACGTTCCCCTCGTCGAGCAGTACTTC. The variable domain in full, completed from reference TRBV5-1 and TRBJ2-7, reads KAGVTQTPRYLIKTRGQQVTLSCSPISGHRSVSWYQQTPGQGLQFLFEYFSETQRNKGNFPGRFSGRQFSNSRSEMNVSTLELGDSALYLCASSQNVPLVEQYFGPGTRLTVT.

The rearrangement links TRBV6-5 to TRBJ2-7, with D unclear. Germline CDR1 reads MNHEY; CDR2 reads SVGAGI. Trimming pared 0 bases from V and 2 bases from J, leaving 8 bases between. The CDR3 sequence is 14 residues long. Here the CDR3 reads CASSYSTGAYEQYF. Written as DNA, the CDR3 is TGTGCCAGCAGTTACTCAACGGGCGCCTACGAGCAGTACTTC.

The rearrangement links TRBV20-1 to TRBJ1-3; no clear D gene. V was shortened by 5 bases and J by 3 bases, with 5 bases between the two germline ends. Germline CDR1 DFQATT, CDR2 SNEGSKA (reference sequence). This CDR3 contains 11 residues. In DNA form, the CDR3 reads TGCAGTGCTCCGGTTGGAAACACCATATATTTT. This translates into CSAPVGNTIYF.

This clone was counted between two and nine times. The chain couples TRBV30 to TRBJ1-1; unclear D gene. V was cut by 1 base and J by 8 bases, with 5 bases left in between. The CDR3 runs 10 residues. Germline V gives CDR1 GTSNPN, CDR2 SVGIG (reference sequence). CDR3 bases: TGTGCCTGGAGTGACAGAGAAGCTTTCTTT. This sequence encodes CAWSDREAFF.

The genes are TRBV5-1 and TRBJ2-7, with 7 nucleotides matching TRBD1. The CDR3 runs 13 residues. The junction had 8 bases not matched to a gene; V was cut back by 7 bases and J by 4 bases. The germline CDR1 and CDR2 sequences are SGHRS and YFSETQ. CDR3 loop: CASATGDLYEQYF. For the CDR3, the DNA is TGCGCCAGCGCCACAGGGGATCTATACGAGCAGTACTTC.

V and J are TRBV4-3 and TRBJ2-7; D possibly corresponds to TRBD2 (5 bases). The germline V and J ends were trimmed by 2 bases and 5 bases, with 16 bases remaining between them. The CDR3 sequence is 15 residues long. Germline V gene data show CDR1 as LGHNA and CDR2 as YSLEER. CDR3 DNA sequence: TGCGCCAGCAGCCAAAATCGGGGAGATTGGAACGAGCAGTACTTC. Translated, it gives CASSQNRGDWNEQYF.

The CDR3 bases are TGTGCCAGCAGTTTAGGGCCCCGACGCAGGCCCGGGGCTGCAACCTACAATGAGCAGTTCTTC. Its protein product is CASSLGPRRRPGAATYNEQFF. The chain recombines TRBV28 with TRBJ2-1, with D perhaps matching TRBD1 or TRBD2 (5 bases each). CDR3 length equals 21 residues. Trimming stripped 2 bases from V and 2 bases from J, with 28 bases between. Germline V gene data show CDR1 as MDHEN and CDR2 as SYDVKM.

The gene calls are TRBV29-1 and TRBJ2-1; D is unclear. This CDR3 has 16 residues. V was shortened by 0 bases and J by 5 bases, with 17 bases between the two germline ends. CDR1 is SQVTM and CDR2 is ANQGSEA in the germline V gene. CDR3 loop: CSVEERLRLVNNEQFF. The DNA of the CDR3 is TGCAGCGTTGAAGAAAGGCTCCGGCTAGTTAACAATGAGCAGTTCTTC.

The chain carries TRBV5-1 and TRBJ1-1; D is unresolved. The V and J ends lost 4 bases and 5 bases respectively, with 15 bases between them. Germline V CDR1 and CDR2: SGHRS, YFSETQ. The CDR3 is 14 residues long. This CDR3 is CASSPQGLETEAFF. CDR3 nucleotide sequence: TGCGCCAGCAGCCCCCAAGGATTAGAGACTGAAGCTTTCTTT.

This clone occurred once. The V and J genes are TRBV5-4 and TRBJ2-7; D perhaps matches TRBD2 (6 bases). Germline V gene sequence: CDR1 SGHNT, CDR2 YYREEE (reference sequence). The CDR3 sequence is 18 residues long. Deletions cut 0 bases from V and 4 bases from J, with 23 bases between. For the CDR3, the DNA is TGTGCCAGCAGCTTGGACCCGTACCAGACTAGTGTTACTTACGAGCAGTACTTC. As protein: CASSLDPYQTSVTYEQYF.

The chain has TRBV7-9 and TRBJ1-1; 8 nucleotides agree with TRBD1. J was trimmed by 0 bases and V by 11 bases; bases with no gene match: 8. Germline V CDR1 and CDR2: SEHNR, FQNEAQ (reference sequence). This CDR3 has 14 amino acids. The CDR3 DNA reads as TGTGCCGTCCGGGACAGGCTAATGAACACTGAAGCTTTCTTT. The encoded protein is CAVRDRLMNTEAFF.

This rearrangement joins TRBV27 to TRBJ1-1; the match to TRBD1 covers 9 bases. Per germline, CDR1 MNHEY and CDR2 SMNVEV (reference sequence). V shed 1 base, J shed 10 bases, and the junction held 4 bases outside the gene matches. The CDR3 extends over 13 amino acids. The CDR3 DNA sequence: TGTGCCAGCAGTTTATTACAGGGGGCAGGAGCTTTCTTT. This codes for CASSLLQGAGAFF.

V usage is TRBV30 and J usage is TRBJ2-3; D is unclear. The germline V gene encodes CDR1 GTSNPN and CDR2 SVGIG (reference sequence). The CDR3 consists of 13 residues. V was shortened by 2 bases and J by 0 bases, with 6 bases between the two germline ends. The CDR3 DNA follows: TGTGCCTGGAGTCGCCCGAGCACAGATACGCAGTATTTT. Amino acid sequence: CAWSRPSTDTQYF. The variable domain in full, completed from reference TRBV30 and TRBJ2-3, reads SQTIHQWPATLVQPVGSPLSLECTVEGTSNPNLYWYRQAAGRGLQLLFYSVGIGQISSEVPQNLSASRPQDRQFILSSKKLLLSDSGFYLCAWSRPSTDTQYFGPGTRLTVL.

This clone has just one count. The chain links TRBV19 to TRBJ2-7; D gene ambiguous. V lost 1 base to trimming and J lost 1 base, with 5 bases between them. CDR3 size: 13 residues. In germline, CDR1 is LNHDA, CDR2 SQIVND (reference sequence). CDR3 nucleotides: TGTGCCAGTAGTATAGGGTTATCCTACGAGCAGTACTTC. Translation: CASSIGLSYEQYF.

The rearrangement links TRBV19 to TRBJ2-7; unclear D gene. The germline CDR1 and CDR2 sequences are LNHDA and SQIVND (reference sequence). This CDR3 has 15 amino acids. The ends were cut back, 3 bases at V and 2 bases at J, with 14 bases in the middle. CDR3 in amino acids: CASSISWDPTYEQYF. DNA of the CDR3: TGTGCCAGTAGTATCTCATGGGATCCTACCTACGAGCAGTACTTC. Full variable domain (missing parts from reference TRBV19 and TRBJ2-7): DGGITQSPKYLFRKEGQNVTLSCEQNLNHDAMYWYRQDPGQGLRLIYYSQIVNDFQKGDIAEGYSVSREKKESFPLTVTSAQKNPTAFYLCASSISWDPTYEQYFGPGTRLTVT.

J is TRBJ1-5 and V is TRBV7-8; TRBD1 matches 8 bases. The CDR3 is made up of 16 amino acids. The V gene end was trimmed by 3 bases and the J gene end by 6 bases; junction bases not matched to a gene: 10. Germline CDR1 is SGHVS and CDR2 is FQNEAQ. CDR3 sequence reads: CASSLGGQGIGQPQHF. In DNA form, the CDR3 reads TGTGCCAGCAGCTTGGGAGGACAGGGCATCGGTCAGCCCCAGCATTTT.

J is TRBJ1-1 and V is TRBV6-5; D gene unclear. The germline gives CDR1 MNHEY, CDR2 SVGAGI. The CDR3 extends over 14 amino acids. The V and J ends lost 6 bases and 0 bases respectively, with 11 bases between them. CDR3 nucleotide sequence: TGTGCCAGCAGATTCGGAGGTATGAACACTGAAGCTTTCTTT. Protein product: CASRFGGMNTEAFF.

This chain uses TRBV2 with TRBJ1-1; no firm D call. Germline assignment: CDR1 SNHLY and CDR2 FYNNEI. Trimming shortened V by 4 bases and J by 3 bases, and 9 bases separated the two germline ends. The CDR3 is 13 amino acids. The CDR3 loop is CASSGTAYTEAFF. DNA of the CDR3: TGTGCCAGCAGTGGGACGGCCTACACTGAAGCTTTCTTT. The whole variable domain, remainder taken from reference TRBV2 and TRBJ1-1, is EPEVTQTPSHQVTQMGQEVILRCVPISNHLYFYWYRQILGQKVEFLVSFYNNEISEKSEIFDDQFSVERPDGSNFTLKIRSTKLEDSAMYFCASSGTAYTEAFFGQGTRLTVV.

The V call is TRBV5-1, the J call TRBJ2-2; no reliable D call. The CDR3 loop spans 13 amino acids. V was cut by 5 bases and J by 0 bases, with 5 bases left in between. Germline values: CDR1 SGHRS, CDR2 YFSETQ. Here the CDR3 reads CASRTANTGELFF. DNA of the CDR3: TGCGCCAGCAGGACGGCGAACACCGGGGAGCTGTTTTTT. Drawing the rest from reference TRBV5-1 and TRBJ2-2, the complete variable domain is KAGVTQTPRYLIKTRGQQVTLSCSPISGHRSVSWYQQTPGQGLQFLFEYFSETQRNKGNFPGRFSGRQFSNSRSEMNVSTLELGDSALYLCASRTANTGELFFGEGSRLTVL.

This clone was seen only a few times. This chain uses TRBV7-8 with TRBJ2-2; TRBD2 agrees at 7 bases. There are 16 residues in the CDR3. Germline V lookup: CDR1 SGHVS, CDR2 FQNEAQ. V was pared by 5 bases and J by 5 bases, with 11 bases of the junction left unmatched. CDR3: CASSPGGGGATGELFF. The CDR3 nucleotides read TGTGCCAGCAGCCCCGGCGGCGGGGGAGCAACCGGGGAGCTGTTTTTT.

The rearrangement uses TRBV28 and TRBJ1-5; D is unresolved. The CDR3 is 18 residues long. CDR1 MDHEN and CDR2 SYDVKM come from the germline V gene. Trimming took 6 bases from V and 0 from J, leaving 21 bases between them. For the CDR3, the DNA is TGTGCCAGCAGGACTTCATGGACGGGGAGGTATAGCAATCAGCCCCAGCATTTT. Its protein product is CASRTSWTGRYSNQPQHF.

The V gene is TRBV5-1, the J gene TRBJ2-7, with D possibly being TRBD1 (5 bases). This CDR3 region has 16 residues. Deletions cut 4 bases from V and 5 bases from J, with 22 bases between. Germline V gene sequence: CDR1 SGHRS, CDR2 YFSETQ. The CDR3 reads CASSVGQRVSNHEQYF. The CDR3 coding sequence is TGCGCCAGCAGCGTAGGACAAAGGGTTTCTAACCACGAGCAGTACTTC.

The chain is built from TRBV25-1 and TRBJ2-5, with 8 bases that match TRBD1. The V segment lost 4 bases and the J segment 5 bases; nucleotides outside the gene matches: 3. Germline V gene data show CDR1 as MGHDK and CDR2 as SYGVNS. The CDR3 spans 13 residues. The DNA of the CDR3 is TGTGCCAGCAGTGGGACAGGGAGCGAGACCCAGTACTTC. This sequence encodes CASSGTGSETQYF.

The rearrangement uses TRBV5-1 and TRBJ2-1; 9 nucleotides match TRBD2. Unmatched junction bases numbered 11, after V lost 5 bases and J lost 5 bases. From germline, CDR1 is SGHRS and CDR2 YFSETQ. The CDR3 has 16 amino acids. CDR3: CASRTLAGGTHNEQFF. CDR3 nucleotides: TGCGCCAGCAGGACACTAGCGGGCGGAACTCACAATGAGCAGTTCTTC. The full variable domain, completed using reference TRBV5-1 and TRBJ2-1, is KAGVTQTPRYLIKTRGQQVTLSCSPISGHRSVSWYQQTPGQGLQFLFEYFSETQRNKGNFPGRFSGRQFSNSRSEMNVSTLELGDSALYLCASRTLAGGTHNEQFFGPGTRLTVL.

The chain couples TRBV11-2 to TRBJ2-6, with TRBD2 as a possible D gene (5 bases). V lost 5 bases and J lost 2, with 10 bases in between. The CDR3 consists of 15 residues. Germline lookup yields CDR1 SGHAT and CDR2 FQNNGV. The CDR3 reads CASSLTRAGANVLTF. CDR3 nucleotide sequence: TGTGCCAGCAGCCTTACGAGGGCTGGGGCCAACGTCCTGACTTTC.

This chain uses TRBV29-1 with TRBJ2-2; D ambiguous. The CDR3 is 15 residues long. CDR1 is SQVTM and CDR2 is ANQGSEA in the germline V gene. Trimming removed 4 bases from V and 3 bases from J, with 15 bases in between. The CDR3 loop is CSVAPDPLYTGELFF. The DNA of the CDR3 is TGCAGCGTTGCCCCAGACCCCTTGTACACCGGGGAGCTGTTTTTT.